Listed below are T cell receptor beta chains from one sample, sequenced in a study of identical twins. TCRdb re-analysed the 5' RACE reads in MiXCR, keeping a single row per CDR3 protein. The sample records under 800,000 distinct CDR3 sequences, 21% being singletons. The same sample was also used in a study of T cells expressing NK-cell markers.

Sequenced material: PBMCs. These receptor sequences come from a woman under 30 in good health. Each CDR3 is given with its conserved first and last residue. D genes are given only for firm matches. The size entry is marked missing in some rows and otherwise reads once, few, many or a size class.

TGTGCCAGCAGTTTAACAGGGGTTTACAATGAGCAGTTCTTC	CASSLTGVYNEQFF	TRBD1	TRBV12-3/TRBV12-4	TRBJ2-1	NA
TGCAGTGCGACAAGCGGCGAGCGGATAACCACAGATACGCAGTATTTT	CSATSGERITTDTQYF	NA	TRBV20-1	TRBJ2-3	few
TGCAGTGCTAGCAGGGGGACGGATGGCTACACCTTC	CSASRGTDGYTF	TRBD1	TRBV20-1	TRBJ1-2	NA
TGTGCCAGCGGAATCTCAACGGAAAAACTGTTTTTT	CASGISTEKLFF	NA	TRBV12-3/TRBV12-4	TRBJ1-4	few
TGCAGTGCTAGAGAGGGGCCGGGAACAGATACGCAGTATTTT	CSAREGPGTDTQYF	NA	TRBV20-1	TRBJ2-3	NA
TGCAGTGCTAGGGCGGGACAGGTGAACACCGGGGAGCTGTTTTTT	CSARAGQVNTGELFF	TRBD1	TRBV20-1	TRBJ2-2	NA
TGCAGTGCACGGGATAAACCGATACACCTGTTCGCCTACAATGAGCAGTTCTTC	CSARDKPIHLFAYNEQFF	NA	TRBV20-1	TRBJ2-1	many
TGTGCCAGCAGCCGGAAGGGACGTGAAAAACTGTTTTTT	CASSRKGREKLFF	NA	TRBV6-1	TRBJ1-4	NA
TGCAGTGCTAGAGACGGGGGGGCAGGGGAGACCCAGTACTTC	CSARDGGAGETQYF	TRBD2	TRBV20-1	TRBJ2-5	few
TGCAGTGCTAGTAGACAGGGGCTAGCGGGAGGGTCGGTGGGGCAGTATTTT	CSASRQGLAGGSVGQYF	TRBD2	TRBV20-1	TRBJ2-3	few
TGCAGTGCTCACAGGGGGTCCCAAGAGACCCAGTACTTC	CSAHRGSQETQYF	TRBD1	TRBV20-1	TRBJ2-5	few
TGTGCCAGCAGCTTAGTCAGGGGAACTTCCTACGAGCAGTACTTC	CASSLVRGTSYEQYF	NA	TRBV7-2	TRBJ2-7	NA
TGTGCCAGCAGCTTAGGACGGCTGGAAGCCCAGTACTTC	CASSLGRLEAQYF	NA	TRBV13	TRBJ2-5	NA
TGCAGTGCTGGTCGGGGGGGCCGGAATGAGCAGTTCTTC	CSAGRGGRNEQFF	TRBD2	TRBV20-1	TRBJ2-1	NA
TGTGCCAGCAGCTCCCAGACAGGGCCTTATAGCAATCAGCCCCAGCATTTT	CASSSQTGPYSNQPQHF	TRBD1	TRBV7-2	TRBJ1-5	NA
TGTGCCATCAGGGACGGGAGGGACGCTGAAGCTTTCTTT	CAIRDGRDAEAFF	NA	TRBV10-3	TRBJ1-1	many
TGTGCCAGCAGTTTATCCGGGACTAGCGGGAGGCCGATATCCTACAATGAGCAGTTCTTC	CASSLSGTSGRPISYNEQFF	TRBD2	TRBV12-3/TRBV12-4	TRBJ2-1	NA
TGTGCCAGCAGCCGTACAGGAAAGCAAGAGACCCAGTACTTC	CASSRTGKQETQYF	NA	TRBV4-2	TRBJ2-5	few
TGTGCCAGCAGTGAAGGGCTAGCGGGAGCCTACAATGAGCAGTTCTTC	CASSEGLAGAYNEQFF	TRBD2	TRBV6-1	TRBJ2-1	NA
TGTGCCAGCTCACCACCGGGACAGGGCAAGAATGAGCAGTTCTTC	CASSPPGQGKNEQFF	TRBD1	TRBV18	TRBJ2-1	NA
TGCGCCAGCAGCGAGACAGGGGAGACCCAGTACTTC	CASSETGETQYF	TRBD1	TRBV5-1	TRBJ2-5	NA
TGTGCCAGCAGCGACAGGGGAAGGGGCTATGGCTACACCTTC	CASSDRGRGYGYTF	TRBD1	TRBV6-1	TRBJ1-2	few
TGTGCCAGCAGCTTAGAACACGCAGATACGCAGTATTTT	CASSLEHADTQYF	NA	TRBV7-9	TRBJ2-3	many
TGCAGCGTTAAACAGGGGGTGAACACTGAAGCTTTCTTT	CSVKQGVNTEAFF	TRBD1	TRBV29-1	TRBJ1-1	few
TGCAGTGCTAGAGGGGGGGGGGCCAACGTCCTGACTTTC	CSARGGGANVLTF	NA	TRBV20-1	TRBJ2-6	few
TGTGCCAGCAGCTTAGCAGGGTCCCAACGGGCCCAGTACTTC	CASSLAGSQRAQYF	NA	TRBV12-3/TRBV12-4	TRBJ2-5	NA
TGCGCCAGCAGTCTGGACATCGAGACCTACGAGCACTACTTC	CASSLDIETYEHYF	NA	TRBV5-1	TRBJ2-7	once
TGCGCCAGCAGCCCGCCGACAGGGGACACAGATACGCAGTATTTT	CASSPPTGDTDTQYF	TRBD1	TRBV5-1	TRBJ2-3	NA
TGTGCCGTAGGGACTAGCGGTTACCAAGAGACCCAGTACTTC	CAVGTSGYQETQYF	TRBD2	TRBV10-3	TRBJ2-5	few
TGTGCCAGCAGCTCACCTAGCGAAGTAGACGAGCAGTTCTTC	CASSSPSEVDEQFF	NA	TRBV5-4	TRBJ2-1	NA
TGTGCCATCAGTGAGTCGAACCGCCAGGGTGGTATCGGTACCATATATTTT	CAISESNRQGGIGTIYF	NA	TRBV10-3	TRBJ1-3	NA
TGTGCCAGCAGCTTAGTTTGGGGGAATTCACCCCTCCACTTT	CASSLVWGNSPLHF	NA	TRBV7-2	TRBJ1-6	NA
TGCAGTGCTAGAGATGCCGGGGGGGTAAGCTCACCCCTCCACTTT	CSARDAGGVSSPLHF	NA	TRBV20-1	TRBJ1-6	NA
TGTGCCAGCAGCCAAGAAATGGGAGCCAAAAACATTCAGTACTTC	CASSQEMGAKNIQYF	NA	TRBV14	TRBJ2-4	NA
TGCAGTGCTAGATTAGGTACTAGAGATACGCAGTATTTT	CSARLGTRDTQYF	NA	TRBV20-1	TRBJ2-3	many
TGTGCCGGACAGGGTCTGGTTGACTATGGCTACACCTTC	CAGQGLVDYGYTF	TRBD1	TRBV2	TRBJ1-2	NA
TGTGCCAGCAGCTTAGGACATCGGAACGACCAGCAGTACTTC	CASSLGHRNDQQYF	NA	TRBV7-2	TRBJ2-7	NA
TGTGCCAGCAGCCAAGACCAGGGGCCTAGCGCCGAGCAGTACTTC	CASSQDQGPSAEQYF	NA	TRBV4-2	TRBJ2-7	NA
TGTGCCACCAGCAGAGATCGGCGGAACTCTGGAAACACCATATATTTT	CATSRDRRNSGNTIYF	NA	TRBV15	TRBJ1-3	few
TGCAGCGTTGAACCAAACCGGGACAGCCATCTCACAGATACGCAGTATTTT	CSVEPNRDSHLTDTQYF	TRBD1	TRBV29-1	TRBJ2-3	NA
TGCAGTGCTAGGAAGTGGCGGGAGGTTCTGTACAATGAGCAGTTCTTC	CSARKWREVLYNEQFF	TRBD2	TRBV20-1	TRBJ2-1	NA
TGCGCCAGCAGCTTGGTCACGGGGCTGGGTGTCACAGATACGCAGTATTTT	CASSLVTGLGVTDTQYF	NA	TRBV5-1	TRBJ2-3	NA
TGTGCCAGCCGCGAGCGGAACACCGGGGAGCTGTTTTTT	CASRERNTGELFF	NA	TRBV6-1	TRBJ2-2	many
TGTGCCAGCACCTCAAAGGCGGCAGGGTATACCGGGGAGCTGTTTTTT	CASTSKAAGYTGELFF	NA	TRBV6-1	TRBJ2-2	NA
TGCAGTGCCATTCCTAGAGCAGGGTTAAAGGAAAAACTGTTTTTT	CSAIPRAGLKEKLFF	NA	TRBV20-1	TRBJ1-4	NA
TGTGCCAGCAGTTCAGGGTGGAGTGCCTACGAGCAGTACTTC	CASSSGWSAYEQYF	NA	TRBV27	TRBJ2-7	NA
TGCAGTGTAGGACTTTCACAAGAGACCCAGTACTTC	CSVGLSQETQYF	NA	TRBV20-1	TRBJ2-5	many
TGTGCCAGCAGTGCCAGGGGCGACTACAATGAGCAGTTCTTC	CASSARGDYNEQFF	NA	TRBV6-2/TRBV6-3	TRBJ2-1	NA